The 27 T cell receptor beta chains below all came from one sample that was sequenced in a study of cytomegalovirus exposure and HLA in healthy donors. The PCR was carried out with 60 Vbeta primers and 13 Jbeta primers. The assay was immunoSEQ multiplex PCR, and TCRdb's table has in-frame clones only and misses some. The data hold fewer than 200,000 clones, with over 70% observed a single time. Sequenced sample: PBMCs. These receptors were taken from a man aged 18 to 30 in good health and CMV-seropositive.

CDR3 DNA sequence: TGTGCCAGCAGCTTAGGACAGGGGGAGGGTCAGCCCCAGCATTTT. This gives the protein CASSLGQGEGQPQHF. The chain combines TRBV7-2 with TRBJ1-5; 9 nucleotides align to TRBD1. J gave up 6 bases and V 1 base, and 4 bases lay outside the gene matches. This CDR3 is built from 15 residues. Germline V gives CDR1 SGHTA, CDR2 FQGNSA. The complete variable domain, with remaining parts taken from reference TRBV7-2 and TRBJ1-5, reads GAGVSQSPSNKVTEKGKDVELRCDPISGHTALYWYRQSLGQGLEFLIYFQGNSAPDKSGLPSDRFSAERTGGSVSTLTIQRTQQEDSAVYLCASSLGQGEGQPQHFGDGTRLSIL.

The J gene is TRBJ2-1, the V gene TRBV10-1, with a weak D call TRBD2 (6 bases). The CDR3 consists of 18 residues. Trimming left V 6 bases short and J 4 bases short, with 25 bases between. Germline values: CDR1 WNHNN, CDR2 SYGVQD (reference sequence). The DNA for the CDR3 is TGCGCCAGCAGCCTGACTAGGCCGGGCCTTCTTTTTTACAATGAGCAGTTCTTC. Amino acids: CASSLTRPGLLFYNEQFF.

This rearrangement joins TRBV4-1 to TRBJ1-1, with D tentatively TRBD1 (6 bases). The CDR3 consists of 16 residues. V lost 4 bases and J lost 6, with 21 bases in between. CDR1 and CDR2 from the germline V gene are MGHRA and YSYEKL. The DNA for the CDR3 is TGCGCCAGCAGCCCAAAAGGCAGGAAGGGGGTCGCTGAAGCTTTCTTT. The encoded protein is CASSPKGRKGVAEAFF.

This chain uses TRBV29-1 with TRBJ2-3; TRBD1 matches at 12 bases. The CDR3 totals 14 residues. J gave up 9 bases and V 7 bases, and 11 bases lay outside the gene matches. The germline V gene encodes CDR1 SQVTM and CDR2 ANQGSEA. The CDR3: CSAGGGTGGWTQYF. The CDR3 DNA is TGCAGCGCCGGGGGGGGGACAGGGGGCTGGACGCAGTATTTT.

This sequence joins TRBV19 and TRBJ2-1; TRBD2 matches 8 bases. Germline CDR1 is LNHDA and CDR2 is SQIVND (reference sequence). Trimming took 3 bases from V and 2 from J; bases not matched to a gene: 6. The CDR3 is 16 amino acids. The CDR3 nucleotides are TGTGCCAGTAGTATCTGGGCGGGAGGCCCCTACAATGAGCAGTTCTTC. As protein: CASSIWAGGPYNEQFF.

This chain links TRBV19 with TRBJ1-2; tentative D call: TRBD1 (6 bases). Germline assignment: CDR1 LNHDA and CDR2 SQIVND (reference sequence). Trimming left V 2 bases short and J 3 bases short, with 7 bases between. The CDR3 covers 13 residues. The CDR3 DNA reads as TGTGCCAGTAGTATACAGGGGTACTATGGCTACACCTTC. This gives the protein CASSIQGYYGYTF.

The J gene is TRBJ2-5, the V gene TRBV29-1; 7 bases are a match to TRBD1. Trimming took 7 bases from V and 0 from J; bases not matched to a gene: 2. CDR3 length equals 12 residues. Germline CDR1 and CDR2: SQVTM and ANQGSEA. The CDR3 protein is CSGGQHQETQYF. The CDR3 DNA reads TGCAGCGGGGGACAGCACCAAGAGACCCAGTACTTC.

About this clone: The same CDR3 can be traced to other DNA sequences in this sample. The rearrangement links TRBV19 to TRBJ2-7, with 7 bases lining up with TRBD2. The CDR3 covers 13 residues. Unmatched junction bases numbered 2, after V lost 5 bases and J lost 1 base. Germline V gene data show CDR1 as LNHDA and CDR2 as SQIVND (reference sequence). In DNA form, the CDR3 reads TGTGCCAGTAGTCCCGGGGGGTCCTACGAGCAGTACTTC. It translates to CASSPGGSYEQYF.

Concerning this clone: In the same sample, other DNA sequences code for this CDR3. The V call is TRBV30, the J call TRBJ2-5; 8 positions match TRBD2. After removal of 0 bases from V and 4 bases from J, the junction contained 4 bases not matched to a gene. This CDR3 spans 14 amino acids. CDR1 is GTSNPN, CDR2 SVGIG, per germline (reference sequence). The CDR3 sequence: CAWSVGLAGETQYF. CDR3 DNA sequence: TGTGCCTGGAGTGTCGGACTAGCTGGAGAGACCCAGTACTTC.

This chain uses TRBV14 with TRBJ1-2; tentative D call: TRBD1 (5 bases). Trimming took 0 bases from V and 8 from J, leaving 13 bases between them. Germline assignment: CDR1 SGHDN and CDR2 FVKESK. This CDR3 contains 14 residues. The CDR3 is CASSQDQGLIGYTF. DNA for the CDR3: TGTGCCAGCAGCCAAGATCAGGGACTAATCGGCTACACCTTC.

This rearrangement joins TRBV19 to TRBJ1-2; 9 bases agree with TRBD1. CDR1 and CDR2 (germline): LNHDA, SQIVND (reference sequence). V lost 2 bases to trimming and J lost 2 bases; unmatched junction nucleotides: 6. The CDR3 covers 16 residues. The CDR3 loop is CASSIFGGQGNYGYTF. CDR3 bases: TGTGCCAGTAGTATATTCGGGGGACAGGGAAACTATGGCTACACCTTC.

This rearrangement joins TRBV14 to TRBJ2-3, with D possibly matching TRBD2 (5 bases). Between the trimmed V and J ends, which lost 3 bases and 1 base, there was a span of 17 bases. Germline CDR1 and CDR2: SGHDN and FVKESK. The CDR3 runs 17 residues. CDR3 coding DNA: TGTGCCAGCAGCCATCCAGAACTAGTCGGGGGCACAGATACGCAGTATTTT. It encodes CASSHPELVGGTDTQYF.

This clone was observed a few times. The rearrangement joins TRBV7-6 to TRBJ2-5; 8 positions match TRBD2. This CDR3 has 17 residues. The germline CDR1 and CDR2 sequences are SGHVS and FNYEAQ. The trim removed 7 bases at V and 0 bases at J, leaving 13 bases unmatched. As DNA, the CDR3 is TGTGCCAGCACTAAGAGAGGCGGCGGGGGGTACCAAGAGACCCAGTACTTC. This gives the protein CASTKRGGGGYQETQYF.

This CDR3 reads CASSVSSGQDAFF. Written as DNA, the CDR3 is TGTGCCAGCAGCGTCTCGTCGGGACAGGACGCTTTCTTT. The rearrangement uses TRBV9 and TRBJ1-1; 8 positions agree with TRBD1. Trimming at V came to 2 bases and at J to 11 bases, leaving 8 bases not matched to a gene. Germline assignment: CDR1 SGDLS and CDR2 YYNGEE. The CDR3 spans 13 residues.

The chain uses TRBV13 and TRBJ1-5; D is uncertain. The CDR3 sequence is 13 residues long. CDR1 is PRHDT, CDR2 FYEKMQ, per germline (reference sequence). Trimming pared 3 bases from V and 0 bases from J, leaving 3 bases between. The CDR3 spells CASSFGSNQPQHF. The CDR3, as DNA: TGTGCCAGCAGCTTCGGTAGCAATCAGCCCCAGCATTTT.

This chain connects TRBV4-2 to TRBJ1-2; the match to TRBD1 covers 10 bases. J lost 6 bases, V lost 1 base, and 11 bases had no gene match. The CDR3 loop spans 17 amino acids. Germline CDR1 reads LGHNA; CDR2 reads YNFKEQ. CDR3 in amino acids: CASSQGPWTGGTDGYTF. CDR3 nucleotide sequence: TGTGCCAGCAGCCAAGGTCCTTGGACAGGGGGTACGGATGGCTACACCTTC.

V gene TRBV2 combines with J gene TRBJ1-1; a possible D gene is TRBD1 (5 bases). The CDR3 extends over 12 amino acids. V gave up 11 bases and J gave up 3 bases, with 13 bases separating them. Germline CDR1 is SNHLY and CDR2 is FYNNEI. DNA of the CDR3: TGTGCCGGTCAGGGTGATCACACTGAAGCTTTCTTT. This encodes CAGQGDHTEAFF.

V usage is TRBV29-1 and J usage is TRBJ1-1; TRBD1 aligns across 10 bases. Trimming cost V 7 bases and J 3 bases; bases outside gene matches: 8. Germline V CDR1 and CDR2: SQVTM, ANQGSEA. The CDR3 extends over 14 amino acids. CDR3 sequence (DNA): TGCAGCGGAGGGACAGGGGCGGGTGACACTGAAGCTTTCTTT. Protein sequence: CSGGTGAGDTEAFF.

J is TRBJ1-1 and V is TRBV4-3, with TRBD1 matching over 9 bases. The germline V gene has CDR1 LGHNA and CDR2 YSLEER. CDR3 length: 17 residues. V shed 0 bases and J 6 bases; nucleotides not matched to a gene: 11. CDR3 in amino acids: CASSQDGRTGVYSEAFF. CDR3 sequence (DNA): TGCGCCAGCAGCCAAGATGGGCGGACAGGGGTATATTCTGAAGCTTTCTTT.

The J gene is TRBJ2-7, the V gene TRBV7-2; a weak D match, TRBD2 (7 bases). V was shortened by 5 bases and J by 7 bases, with 12 bases between the two germline ends. The CDR3 length is 12 residues. Germline CDR1 SGHTA, CDR2 FQGNSA. CDR3: CASSRGGREQYF. CDR3 sequence (DNA): TGTGCCAGCAGCAGGGGGGGGAGAGAGCAGTACTTC.

The chain uses TRBV5-4 and TRBJ1-2; D is undetermined. The CDR3 runs 13 residues. The germline V gene has CDR1 SGHNT and CDR2 YYREEE (reference sequence). Between the trimmed V and J ends, which lost 5 bases and 2 bases, there was a span of 10 bases. The CDR3 nucleotides are TGTGCCAGCAGTTCGAGGGTAAACTATGGCTACACCTTC. Protein sequence: CASSSRVNYGYTF.

V and J are TRBV11-2 and TRBJ2-2; 8 nucleotides line up with TRBD2. CDR1 is SGHAT, CDR2 FQNNGV, per germline. V shed 5 bases, J shed 5 bases, and the junction held 13 bases outside the gene matches. This CDR3 spans 17 amino acids. CDR3 protein: CASSPRGAGAQTGELFF. The CDR3 nucleotides read TGTGCCAGCAGCCCCCGAGGAGCGGGAGCACAAACCGGGGAGCTGTTTTTT.

As concerns this clone: A junction end diverges from the germline sequence, so it may reflect a read error. The chain has TRBV5-1 and TRBJ1-3; the match to TRBD1 covers 7 bases. Per germline, CDR1 SGHRS and CDR2 YFSETQ. The CDR3 length is 15 residues. CDR3 coding DNA: TGCGCCAGCAGCCCGGGACAGAACGTTGGAGACACCATATATTTT. It translates to CASSPGQNVGDTIYF.

This clone has just one count. The V and J genes are TRBV29-1 and TRBJ2-5; a possible D gene is TRBD2 (5 bases). Germline CDR1 SQVTM, CDR2 ANQGSEA. V lost 5 bases to trimming and J lost 0 bases, with 7 bases between them. The CDR3 consists of 12 residues. CDR3 in DNA: TGCAGCGTTCCGGACTACCAAGAGACCCAGTACTTC. This sequence encodes CSVPDYQETQYF. The complete variable domain, with remaining parts taken from reference TRBV29-1 and TRBJ2-5, reads SAVISQKPSRDICQRGTSLTIQCQVDSQVTMMFWYRQQPGQSLTLIATANQGSEATYESGFVIDKFPISRPNLTFSTLTVSNMSPEDSSIYLCSVPDYQETQYFGPGTRLLVL.

This chain connects TRBV7-9 to TRBJ2-3; 8 bases match TRBD1. V gave up 5 bases and J gave up 5 bases; unmatched junction bases: 6. Germline V CDR1 and CDR2: SEHNR, FQNEAQ (reference sequence). The length of the CDR3 is 14 residues. The CDR3 region is CASSLPTGVDTQYF. CDR3 in DNA: TGTGCCAGCAGCCTCCCGACAGGGGTAGATACGCAGTATTTT.

This chain links TRBV7-8 with TRBJ1-2; D is possibly TRBD1 (6 bases). V gave up 5 bases and J gave up 5 bases, with 24 bases separating them. The CDR3 loop spans 17 amino acids. CDR1 is SGHVS, CDR2 FQNEAQ, per germline. This CDR3 is CASSPIVTGPSRYGYTF. The CDR3 DNA reads TGTGCCAGCAGCCCGATCGTGACAGGACCGAGTCGTTATGGCTACACCTTC.

The chain employs TRBV7-3 and TRBJ1-1, with 7 bases that match TRBD1. The germline CDR1 and CDR2 sequences are SGHTA and FQGTGA. This CDR3 has 14 amino acids. Trimming removed 2 bases from V and 3 bases from J; junction bases left unmatched: 3. This CDR3 is CASSLGTAHTEAFF. The CDR3 DNA reads as TGTGCCAGCAGCTTAGGGACAGCTCACACTGAAGCTTTCTTT.